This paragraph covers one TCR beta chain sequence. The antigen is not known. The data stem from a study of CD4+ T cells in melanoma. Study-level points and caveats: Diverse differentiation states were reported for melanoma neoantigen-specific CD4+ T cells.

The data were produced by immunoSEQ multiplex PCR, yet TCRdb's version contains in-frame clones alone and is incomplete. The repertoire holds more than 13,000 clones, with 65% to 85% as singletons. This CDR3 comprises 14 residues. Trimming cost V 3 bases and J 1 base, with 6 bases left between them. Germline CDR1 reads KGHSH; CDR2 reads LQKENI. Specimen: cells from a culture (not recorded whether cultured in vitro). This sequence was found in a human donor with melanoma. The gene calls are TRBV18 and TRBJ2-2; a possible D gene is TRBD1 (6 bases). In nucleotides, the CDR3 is TGTGCCAGCTCACCGGGACAGAACACCGGGGAGCTGTTTTTT. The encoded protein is CASSPGQNTGELFF. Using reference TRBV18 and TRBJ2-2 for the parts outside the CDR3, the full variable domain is NAGVMQNPRHLVRRRGQEARLRCSPMKGHSHVYWYRQLPEEGLKFMVYLQKENIIDESGMPKERFSAEFPKEGPSILRIQQVVRGDSAAYFCASSPGQNTGELFFGEGSRLTVL.